Presented here are 18 T cell receptor beta chains from one specimen sequenced in a study of Ad26.COV2.S vaccination and SARS-CoV-2 variants. The method was immunoSEQ multiplex PCR; TCRdb's version includes in-frame clones alone and lacks a portion of them. The repertoire has around 450,000 clones, 80% to 90% of them found once; the top ten carry 2.5% to 3%. Treatment indicated: 15 to 20 received Ad26.COV2.S at low or high dose, single or two shots; 5 received placebo; per-sample allocation not given. Collection of the samples took place on day 63 after the first injection of vaccine or placebo. The sample consisted of peripheral blood, taken in a trial of Ad26.COV2.S vaccine versus placebo. These TCRs come from a person aged 18-60 years who received the Ad26.COV2.S COVID-19 vaccine or a placebo.

A single count supports this clone. This chain uses TRBV9 with TRBJ2-7; TRBD1 matches 8 bases. V lost 4 bases and J lost 1; bases outside the gene matches: 7. Germline V gene lookup returns CDR1 SGDLS and CDR2 YYNGEE. The CDR3 length is 15 residues. CDR3 DNA: TGTGCCAGCAGCTCCCGACAGGGGAGATCCTACGAGCAGTACTTC. The encoded protein is CASSSRQGRSYEQYF.

DNA of the CDR3: TGCAGTGCCCTGGTCAATGAGCAGTTCTTC. Protein product: CSALVNEQFF. The V call is TRBV20-1, the J call TRBJ2-1, with no clear D. This CDR3 region has 10 residues. Per germline, CDR1 DFQATT and CDR2 SNEGSKA (reference sequence). V lost 6 bases to trimming and J lost 6 bases, with 6 bases between them.

V is TRBV29-1 and J is TRBJ1-3; D unclear. The V gene lost 0 bases and the J gene lost 4 bases, with 13 bases spanning the gap. Per germline, CDR1 SQVTM and CDR2 ANQGSEA. The CDR3 consists of 15 residues. The CDR3 DNA follows: TGCAGCGTTGAAGATTACGCGGGAAGGGGAAACACCATATATTTT. Amino acid sequence: CSVEDYAGRGNTIYF.

The V gene is TRBV10-3, the J gene TRBJ1-4, with a tentative D call TRBD1 (5 bases). Trimming removed 5 bases at V and 0 bases at J, with 13 bases between. This CDR3 has 16 amino acids. Germline loops: CDR1 ENHRY, CDR2 SYGVKD. The CDR3 reads CAISFGTPSTNEKLFF. As DNA, the CDR3 is TGTGCCATCAGTTTTGGGACGCCATCAACTAATGAAAAACTGTTTTTT.

The V gene is TRBV7-2, the J gene TRBJ1-5; D is uncertain. V was trimmed by 4 bases and J by 3 bases, leaving 7 bases between them. Germline V lookup: CDR1 SGHTA, CDR2 FQGNSA. This CDR3 comprises 13 residues. CDR3 amino acids: CASSWRANQPQHF. CDR3 nucleotides: TGTGCCAGCAGCTGGCGAGCCAATCAGCCCCAGCATTTT.

The chain is built from TRBV5-4 and TRBJ1-2; no clear D gene. The germline CDR1 and CDR2 sequences are SGHNT and YYREEE (reference sequence). V lost 3 bases, J lost 5 bases, and 8 bases lay in between. This CDR3 spans 12 amino acids. The CDR3 is CASSWGEYGYTF. DNA of the CDR3: TGTGCCAGCAGCTGGGGTGAATATGGCTACACCTTC.

CDR3 protein: CASSPGQGAGETQYF. The CDR3 coding sequence is TGTGCCAGCTCACCCGGACAGGGGGCAGGGGAGACCCAGTACTTC. This chain connects TRBV18 to TRBJ2-5; the match to TRBD1 covers 11 bases. The CDR3 spans 15 residues. With 3 bases clipped from V and 5 bases from J, the junction kept 5 bases outside the gene matches. The V gene's germline CDR1 is KGHSH and CDR2 LQKENI.

The V and J genes are TRBV3-1 (or the pseudogene TRBV3-2) and TRBJ2-3; 7 bases agree with TRBD2. The V gene's germline CDR1 is LGHDT and CDR2 YNNKEL (reference sequence). Germline trimming cut 0 bases from V and 5 bases from J; bases unmatched to any gene: 14. This CDR3 region has 18 residues. The CDR3 DNA is TGTGCCAGCAGCCAAGATTCAAGGACTAGGTTTGGGGGAGATACGCAGTATTTT. Translated, it gives CASSQDSRTRFGGDTQYF.

DNA of the CDR3: TGTGCCAGCAGCGTGGGTGGCGGGGGCCTACCCGTCGAGACCCAGTACTTC. Amino acids: CASSVGGGGLPVETQYF. V and J are TRBV9 and TRBJ2-5; TRBD2 might be the D (7 bases). Germline loops: CDR1 SGDLS, CDR2 YYNGEE. V shed 2 bases and J shed 5 bases, with 22 bases lying between them. The CDR3 extends over 17 amino acids.

The J gene is TRBJ1-3, the V gene TRBV27; 8 nucleotides align to TRBD1. CDR3 length equals 17 residues. J lost 4 bases, V lost 6 bases, and 14 bases had no gene match. CDR1 MNHEY and CDR2 SMNVEV come from the germline V gene (reference sequence). The CDR3 DNA reads as TGTGCCAGCAGACCACTCGGACAGGGCTTATCAGGAAACACCATATATTTT. The encoded protein is CASRPLGQGLSGNTIYF.

The chain uses TRBV18 and TRBJ1-6; the D is unclear. The CDR3 covers 14 residues. Germline-derived CDR1 and CDR2 are KGHSH and LQKENI. V was trimmed by 0 bases and J by 8 bases, leaving 8 bases between them. The CDR3 sequence: CASSPPSNYSPLHF. CDR3 coding DNA: TGTGCCAGCTCACCACCGTCAAATTATTCACCCCTCCACTTT.

The rearrangement uses TRBV24-1 and TRBJ1-6; TRBD1 is a possible D gene (5 bases). Trimming shortened V by 6 bases and J by 6 bases, and 14 bases separated the two germline ends. From germline, CDR1 is KGHDR and CDR2 SFDVKD. This CDR3 spans 15 amino acids. In DNA, the CDR3 is TGTGCCACCAGTCCCGGGACCTTGGGTAATTCACCCCTCCACTTT. Protein product: CATSPGTLGNSPLHF.

In this sample, this clone turned up once. The chain links TRBV15 to TRBJ1-1; no definite D call. Between the trimmed V and J ends, which lost 6 bases and 1 base, there was a span of 12 bases. The CDR3 runs to 14 residues. The germline V gene has CDR1 LNHNV and CDR2 YYDKDF (reference sequence). The CDR3 loop is CATSLSYPNTEAFF. The CDR3 nucleotides are TGTGCCACCAGTCTTTCTTACCCGAACACTGAAGCTTTCTTT.

This chain joins TRBV5-1 and TRBJ2-7, with 8 bases aligning to TRBD2. The CDR3 spans 13 residues. V shed 8 bases, J shed 2 bases, and the junction held 6 bases outside the gene matches. CDR1 and CDR2 (germline): SGHRS, YFSETQ. The CDR3 spells CASQSGGAYEQYF. For the CDR3, the DNA is TGCGCCAGTCAATCCGGGGGGGCCTACGAGCAGTACTTC.

This clone has only a few counts. This rearrangement joins TRBV7-2 to TRBJ2-6; 9 bases are a match to TRBD1. CDR1 is SGHTA, CDR2 FQGNSA, per germline. Germline trimming cut 4 bases from V and 4 bases from J; bases unmatched to any gene: 11. The length of the CDR3 is 18 residues. The CDR3 DNA reads as TGTGCCAGCAGCTCACCTCCCGGGACAGGGTCCGGGGCCAACGTCCTGACTTTC. This gives the protein CASSSPPGTGSGANVLTF.

The V gene is TRBV24-1, the J gene TRBJ1-5; a possible D gene is TRBD1 (5 bases). V was cut by 4 bases and J by 2 bases, with 11 bases left in between. The CDR3 is 15 residues long. Germline-derived CDR1 and CDR2 are KGHDR and SFDVKD. CDR3 bases: TGTGCCACCAGTGACCCAGGGTCTGGCAATCAGCCCCAGCATTTT. Its translation is CATSDPGSGNQPQHF.

The V gene is TRBV5-1, the J gene TRBJ2-2, with D unresolved. Trimming stripped 2 bases from V and 5 bases from J, with 13 bases between. The CDR3 sequence is 15 residues long. The germline V gene encodes CDR1 SGHRS and CDR2 YFSETQ. The CDR3 loop is CASSFLPDGTGELFF. The CDR3 region has the DNA TGCGCCAGCAGCTTTCTACCAGATGGGACCGGGGAGCTGTTTTTT.

A few counts support this clone. The chain is built from TRBV4-3 and TRBJ1-2, with D possibly TRBD1 on 6 matching bases. The CDR3 totals 13 residues. The germline V gene encodes CDR1 LGHNA and CDR2 YSLEER. The V end was cut by 4 bases, the J end by 6 bases, with 12 bases between. CDR3 region: CASSRTGRDGYTF. The DNA for the CDR3 is TGCGCCAGCAGCCGAACAGGGAGGGATGGCTACACCTTC.